These 27 T cell receptor beta chains came from one sample sequenced in a study of siplizumab effects on memory and regulatory T cells. TCRdb's copy holds only in-frame clones and misses some; the assay was immunoSEQ multiplex PCR. The sample lists tens of thousands of clones, approximately 95% occurring once. The sequencing input was non-Treg CD4+ T cells sorted from blood. All receptors come from a human donor in good health.

The chain employs TRBV7-2 and TRBJ1-2, with a possible D match to TRBD1 (6 bases). Deletions cut 4 bases from V and 4 bases from J, with 16 bases between. Per the germline V gene, CDR1 is SGHTA and CDR2 is FQGNSA. This CDR3 has 15 amino acids. The chain's CDR3 is CASSSQGGIGYGYTF. CDR3 coding DNA: TGTGCCAGCAGCTCACAAGGGGGTATTGGCTATGGCTACACCTTC.

Only one count was recorded for this clone. The chain employs TRBV6-1 and TRBJ1-1; unclear D gene. The CDR3 is 13 residues long. V lost 6 bases and J 2 bases, leaving 10 bases between the germline ends. Per germline, CDR1 MNHNS and CDR2 SASEGT. The chain's CDR3 is CASRPGTNTEAFF. The CDR3 DNA follows: TGTGCCAGCAGGCCAGGTACCAACACTGAAGCTTTCTTT.

This chain links TRBV12-5 with TRBJ1-2; no clear D. Trimming removed 4 bases from V and 5 bases from J, with 5 bases in between. There are 11 residues in the CDR3. From germline, CDR1 is LGHNT and CDR2 FRNRAP. CDR3 sequence reads: CASGSGYGYTF. As DNA, the CDR3 is TGTGCTAGTGGTTCGGGGTATGGCTACACCTTC.

The chain combines TRBV7-9 with TRBJ1-4, with D possibly being TRBD1 (5 bases). Trimming removed 5 bases from V and 5 bases from J, with 9 bases in between. The CDR3 spans 13 residues. Germline lookup yields CDR1 SEHNR and CDR2 FQNEAQ (reference sequence). CDR3 protein: CASSPRGNEKLFF. The CDR3 DNA follows: TGTGCCAGCAGCCCCCGGGGGAATGAAAAACTGTTTTTT.

The chain couples TRBV19 to TRBJ1-6, with D tentatively TRBD1 (5 bases). This CDR3 comprises 15 residues. Germline V CDR1 and CDR2: LNHDA, SQIVND (reference sequence). The V end lost 3 bases, the J end lost 6 bases, and 12 bases lay between the germline ends. The CDR3 reads CASSIGGVGNSPLHF. The CDR3 DNA reads TGTGCCAGTAGTATTGGGGGAGTCGGTAATTCACCCCTCCACTTT.

With respect to this clone: One end of the junction fails to match germline, which may point to a read error. The chain links TRBV6-1 to TRBJ2-1, with 9 nucleotides matching TRBD2. The length of the CDR3 is 15 residues. The germline V gene has CDR1 MNHNS and CDR2 SASEGT. This CDR3 reads CASSEVAGAYNEQFF. The CDR3 region has the DNA TGTGCCAGCAGCGAAGTAGCGGGGGCATACAATGAGCAGTTCTTC.

The chain is built from TRBV6-1 and TRBJ1-5; TRBD1 might be the D (5 bases). V lost 6 bases to trimming and J lost 4 bases, with 7 bases between them. The CDR3 runs 12 residues. Germline V gene sequence: CDR1 MNHNS, CDR2 SASEGT. CDR3 sequence: CASRGVNQPQHF. The CDR3 DNA reads as TGTGCCAGCAGGGGGGTTAATCAGCCCCAGCATTTT.

This clone was counted between two and nine times. The chain combines TRBV6-1 with TRBJ1-2; TRBD1 matches 10 bases. Germline V gene lookup returns CDR1 MNHNS and CDR2 SASEGT. CDR3 length equals 15 residues. The trim removed 0 bases at V and 8 bases at J, leaving 6 bases unmatched. The CDR3 nucleotides are TGTGCCAGCAGTGAAGCTAGGGACAGGGGAGAGGGCTACACCTTC. Residues: CASSEARDRGEGYTF.

The chain is built from TRBV9 and TRBJ2-3; tentatively, D is TRBD2 (6 bases). Germline V gives CDR1 SGDLS, CDR2 YYNGEE. Deletions cut 0 bases from V and 5 bases from J, with 7 bases between. The CDR3 is made up of 13 amino acids. The CDR3 here is CASSVAAGDTQYF. The CDR3 DNA reads TGTGCCAGCAGCGTAGCAGCGGGAGATACGCAGTATTTT.

The chain combines TRBV12-5 with TRBJ2-3; D remains unclear. The V end was cut by 5 bases, the J end by 0 bases, with 3 bases between. There are 12 residues in the CDR3. Per the germline V gene, CDR1 is LGHNT and CDR2 is FRNRAP. The CDR3 protein is CASGLSTDTQYF. DNA of the CDR3: TGTGCTAGTGGTCTCAGCACAGATACGCAGTATTTT.

The rearrangement uses TRBV9 and TRBJ1-2; unclear D gene. The V end was cut by 4 bases, the J end by 4 bases, with 14 bases between. The germline CDR1 and CDR2 sequences are SGDLS and YYNGEE. CDR3 length: 14 residues. CDR3 residues: CASSPTVDIYGYTF. CDR3 DNA: TGTGCCAGCAGCCCCACAGTGGATATCTATGGCTACACCTTC.

The gene calls are TRBV11-2 and TRBJ2-3; tentatively, D is TRBD1 (6 bases). Germline V gene lookup returns CDR1 SGHAT and CDR2 FQNNGV. The CDR3 extends over 16 amino acids. Trimming pared 0 bases from V and 2 bases from J, leaving 12 bases between. CDR3 loop: CASSLDAGETTDTQYF. Written as DNA, the CDR3 is TGTGCCAGCAGCTTAGATGCAGGGGAGACCACAGATACGCAGTATTTT. Looking up the rest from reference TRBV11-2 and TRBJ2-3 gives the full variable domain: EAGVAQSPRYKIIEKRQSVAFWCNPISGHATLYWYQQILGQGPKLLIQFQNNGVVDDSQLPKDRFSAERLKGVDSTLKIQPAKLEDSAVYLCASSLDAGETTDTQYFGPGTRLTVL.

The chain is built from TRBV27 and TRBJ2-7; tentative D call: TRBD2 (7 bases). The germline gives CDR1 MNHEY, CDR2 SMNVEV (reference sequence). The germline V and J ends were trimmed by 6 bases and 0 bases, with 21 bases remaining between them. The CDR3 is made up of 17 amino acids. The CDR3 reads CASRRLGGRGTSYEQYF. DNA of the CDR3: TGTGCCAGCAGACGCCTAGGGGGGCGGGGGACCTCCTACGAGCAGTACTTC.

In its sample, this clone was seen a few times. The chain employs TRBV4-1 and TRBJ1-1; no definite D call. The CDR3 loop spans 15 amino acids. Per germline, CDR1 MGHRA and CDR2 YSYEKL. With 4 bases removed from V and 1 base from J, the gap between germline ends came to 13 bases. The CDR3 sequence is CASSLLWGGNTEAFF. CDR3 sequence (DNA): TGCGCCAGCAGCCTCCTTTGGGGAGGGAACACTGAAGCTTTCTTT.

CDR3 amino acids: CASSQYSSGAYNEQFF. CDR3 DNA sequence: TGTGCCAGCAGCCAGTACTCTAGCGGGGCCTACAATGAGCAGTTCTTC. V is TRBV14 and J is TRBJ2-1; the match to TRBD2 covers 9 bases. The CDR3 contains 16 residues. The V gene end was trimmed by 3 bases and the J gene end by 2 bases; junction bases not matched to a gene: 5. Germline loops: CDR1 SGHDN, CDR2 FVKESK.

The chain carries TRBV6-1 and TRBJ2-3; D possibly uses TRBD1 or TRBD2 (6 bases each). Germline V gives CDR1 MNHNS, CDR2 SASEGT. Between the trimmed V and J ends, which lost 8 bases and 5 bases, there was a span of 17 bases. The CDR3 loop spans 14 amino acids. The CDR3 bases are TGTGCCAGCCGAGAATGGGGGGCGAAAGATACGCAGTATTTT. This translates into CASREWGAKDTQYF.

The J gene is TRBJ1-2, the V gene TRBV5-6; possibly TRBD1 for D (5 bases). The CDR3 covers 14 residues. The V end was cut by 2 bases, the J end by 2 bases, with 10 bases between. CDR1 SGHDT and CDR2 YYEEEE come from the germline V gene. The chain's CDR3 is CASSFLGGNYGYTF. The CDR3 region has the DNA TGTGCCAGCAGCTTTCTGGGGGGGAACTATGGCTACACCTTC.

This chain joins TRBV6-1 and TRBJ1-6; maybe TRBD1 (5 bases). CDR1 and CDR2 (germline): MNHNS, SASEGT. The V end lost 10 bases, the J end lost 5 bases, and 12 bases lay between the germline ends. The CDR3 has 13 residues. In DNA form, the CDR3 reads TGTGCCACGCGCGGACACGATAATTCACCCCTCCACTTT. Translation: CATRGHDNSPLHF.

The chain has TRBV6-5 and TRBJ2-7, with D possibly TRBD1 on 6 matching bases. The germline V and J ends were trimmed by 10 bases and 4 bases, with 17 bases remaining between them. The CDR3 spans 13 residues. The germline gives CDR1 MNHEY, CDR2 SVGAGI. The CDR3 is CATMMGAAYEQYF. CDR3 coding DNA: TGTGCCACCATGATGGGGGCGGCGTACGAGCAGTACTTC.

The rearrangement uses TRBV15 and TRBJ2-7; D unclear. The germline CDR1 and CDR2 sequences are LNHNV and YYDKDF (reference sequence). V gave up 0 bases and J gave up 7 bases, with 10 bases separating them. This CDR3 comprises 13 residues. CDR3 coding DNA: TGTGCCACCAGCAGAGATCCTGGCCAAGAGCAGTACTTC. This codes for CATSRDPGQEQYF.

J is TRBJ2-3 and V is TRBV11-2; 10 positions agree with TRBD2. With 6 bases clipped from V and 6 bases from J, the junction kept 12 bases outside the gene matches. The CDR3 extends over 16 amino acids. From germline, CDR1 is SGHAT and CDR2 FQNNGV. The CDR3 DNA reads as TGTGCCAGCAGGTCGGGACTAGCGAGACCATTGGATACGCAGTATTTT. It is translated as CASRSGLARPLDTQYF.

This chain connects TRBV27 to TRBJ1-2, with TRBD1 identical over 12 bases. The ends lost 4 bases at V and 5 bases at J; junction bases unmatched: 11. Per the germline V gene, CDR1 is MNHEY and CDR2 is SMNVEV (reference sequence). This CDR3 is 17 amino acids long. The CDR3 bases are TGTGCCAGCAGTTCGGCCGGGACAGGGGGCGCAGTATATGGCTACACCTTC. As protein: CASSSAGTGGAVYGYTF.

The V gene is TRBV19, the J gene TRBJ2-7; TRBD2 aligns across 7 bases. The CDR3 is 13 residues long. V gave up 5 bases and J gave up 3 bases; unmatched junction bases: 4. Germline V lookup: CDR1 LNHDA, CDR2 SQIVND (reference sequence). CDR3 region: CASSVQRDYEQYF. In DNA, the CDR3 is TGTGCCAGTAGTGTACAGCGGGACTACGAGCAGTACTTC.

This sequence joins TRBV6-1 and TRBJ2-7, with unresolved D. The CDR3 consists of 16 residues. Trimming removed 2 bases at V and 1 base at J, with 15 bases between. Germline CDR1 and CDR2: MNHNS and SASEGT. The CDR3 spells CASSEWSLYGSYEQYF. CDR3 in DNA: TGTGCCAGCAGTGAATGGTCTCTGTACGGATCCTACGAGCAGTACTTC.

V is TRBV11-3 and J is TRBJ1-1; D perhaps matches TRBD1 (5 bases). The CDR3 contains 13 residues. Germline CDR1 is SGHNT and CDR2 is YENEEA. V was clipped by 5 bases and J by 4 bases, with 11 bases between them. The CDR3 DNA is TGTGCCAGCAGCCCAGCCGGGGGCACTGAAGCTTTCTTT. Residues: CASSPAGGTEAFF.

The rearrangement uses TRBV19 and TRBJ2-5, with no clear D. The ends were cut back, 1 base at V and 7 bases at J, with 4 bases in the middle. The CDR3 loop spans 11 amino acids. Germline lookup yields CDR1 LNHDA and CDR2 SQIVND (reference sequence). The DNA of the CDR3 is TGTGCCAGTAGTATAGCGGGGACCCAGTACTTC. It translates to CASSIAGTQYF.

The chain's CDR3 is CASNIGTGLPNEKLFF. In DNA, the CDR3 is TGTGCCAGCAATATAGGGACAGGACTACCTAATGAAAAACTGTTTTTT. J is TRBJ1-4 and V is TRBV2; 8 bases are shared with TRBD1. The CDR3 runs 16 residues. CDR1 and CDR2 from the germline V gene are SNHLY and FYNNEI. V was pared by 7 bases and J by 3 bases, with 10 bases of the junction left unmatched.